This entry describes one T cell receptor beta chain. Its antigen is undetermined. This record belongs to a study of T cell responses to AZD1222 COVID-19 vaccine. Findings of the study overall: Females made up more of the donors, who were largely white British, and clonal diversity may have come out too low. Within unmutated variant regions lay the reported targets of nearly half of spike-specific TCRs. Distributed over spike, vaccine-associated CD4 TCRs predominated at 160-218 and 743-854. Repertoire collection took place solely once the T cell response had peaked.

The table came from immunoSEQ multiplex PCR; TCRdb's copy has only in-frame clones and leaves some out. The sample shows 100,000 to 150,000 clones, roughly nine tenths of them seen only once. Trimming removed 5 bases from V and 3 bases from J, with 13 bases in between. Looked up from germline, CDR1 is SEHNR and CDR2 is FQNEAQ (reference sequence). The CDR3 extends over 14 amino acids. The chain joins TRBV7-9 to TRBJ1-1; no clear D gene. The material was peripheral blood, obtained on day 0 of AZD1222 vaccination. This TCR came from an adult in good health. Here the CDR3 DNA reads TGTGCCAGCAGCGGCCGGATAGGTGACACTGAAGCTTTCTTT. This translates into CASSGRIGDTEAFF.